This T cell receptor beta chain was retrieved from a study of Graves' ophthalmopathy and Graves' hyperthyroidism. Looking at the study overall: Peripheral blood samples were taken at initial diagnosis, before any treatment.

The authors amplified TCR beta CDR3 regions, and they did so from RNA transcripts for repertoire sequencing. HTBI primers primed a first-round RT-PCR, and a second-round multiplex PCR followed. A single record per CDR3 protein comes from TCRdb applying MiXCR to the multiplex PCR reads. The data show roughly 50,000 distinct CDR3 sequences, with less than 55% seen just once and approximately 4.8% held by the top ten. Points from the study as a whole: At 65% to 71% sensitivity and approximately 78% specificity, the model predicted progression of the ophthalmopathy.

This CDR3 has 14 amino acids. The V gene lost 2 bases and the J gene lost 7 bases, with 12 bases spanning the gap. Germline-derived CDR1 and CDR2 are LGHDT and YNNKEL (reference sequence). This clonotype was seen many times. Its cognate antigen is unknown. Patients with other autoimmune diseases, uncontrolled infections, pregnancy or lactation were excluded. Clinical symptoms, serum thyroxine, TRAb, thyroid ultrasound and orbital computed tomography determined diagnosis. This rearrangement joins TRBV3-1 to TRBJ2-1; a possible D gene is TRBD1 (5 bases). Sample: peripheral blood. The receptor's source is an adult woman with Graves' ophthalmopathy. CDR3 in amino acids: CASSQYPQGNEQFF. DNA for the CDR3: TGTGCCAGCAGCCAATATCCGCAGGGTAATGAGCAGTTCTTC.